The entry below describes one T cell receptor beta chain. Trimming shortened V by 0 bases and J by 4 bases, and 11 bases separated the two germline ends. CDR1 SGHRS and CDR2 YFSETQ come from the germline V gene. CDR3 length equals 15 residues. Some clones are missing from TCRdb's copy, which holds only in-frame ones; the method was immunoSEQ multiplex PCR. Of tens of thousands of clones in the sample, around 83% were seen once. This sample was included in a study of blood T cell repertoires in COVID-19. The source material was peripheral blood. The chain combines TRBV5-1 with TRBJ2-1; D is undetermined. The receptor was isolated from a man older than 75 with acute or convalescent COVID-19. This CDR3 is CASSLVDTIYNEQFF. In DNA form, the CDR3 reads TGCGCCAGCAGCTTGGTTGACACCATTTACAATGAGCAGTTCTTC. Full variable domain (remainder filled in from reference TRBV5-1 and TRBJ2-1): KAGVTQTPRYLIKTRGQQVTLSCSPISGHRSVSWYQQTPGQGLQFLFEYFSETQRNKGNFPGRFSGRQFSNSRSEMNVSTLELGDSALYLCASSLVDTIYNEQFFGPGTRLTVL.